This TCR beta chain was identified during a study of blood T cell repertoires in COVID-19. As for the study in general: Both acute and convalescent COVID-19 samples were obtained from the United States, Italy and Spain. In each case, the material was cDNA or gDNA derived from T cells, B-cell-depleted T cells, or PBMCs.

Per the original data handling: The assay estimated nucleated cells by amplifying reference gene primers. Profiled with immunoSEQ multiplex PCR; TCRdb holds only in-frame clones, not every one. V and J calls and clone size are copied from that table; D and trimming were computed from the DNA. This sample has under 250,000 clones; 92% occur once, and the top ten carry 0.75% to 1%. In Seattle, patients joined the study during active infection and were tracked longitudinally. V lost 3 bases, J lost 6 bases, and 5 bases stayed unmatched. The germline gives CDR1 LNHDA, CDR2 SQIVND (reference sequence). The CDR3 runs 15 residues.

The sequence was collected from a man aged 55 to 69 with COVID-19, enrolled during active disease. J is TRBJ2-2 and V is TRBV19; 9 positions agree with TRBD1. The material sequenced was peripheral blood. CDR3 in amino acids: CASSMTQGAAGELFF. CDR3 coding DNA: TGTGCCAGTAGTATGACACAGGGGGCGGCCGGGGAGCTGTTTTTT.